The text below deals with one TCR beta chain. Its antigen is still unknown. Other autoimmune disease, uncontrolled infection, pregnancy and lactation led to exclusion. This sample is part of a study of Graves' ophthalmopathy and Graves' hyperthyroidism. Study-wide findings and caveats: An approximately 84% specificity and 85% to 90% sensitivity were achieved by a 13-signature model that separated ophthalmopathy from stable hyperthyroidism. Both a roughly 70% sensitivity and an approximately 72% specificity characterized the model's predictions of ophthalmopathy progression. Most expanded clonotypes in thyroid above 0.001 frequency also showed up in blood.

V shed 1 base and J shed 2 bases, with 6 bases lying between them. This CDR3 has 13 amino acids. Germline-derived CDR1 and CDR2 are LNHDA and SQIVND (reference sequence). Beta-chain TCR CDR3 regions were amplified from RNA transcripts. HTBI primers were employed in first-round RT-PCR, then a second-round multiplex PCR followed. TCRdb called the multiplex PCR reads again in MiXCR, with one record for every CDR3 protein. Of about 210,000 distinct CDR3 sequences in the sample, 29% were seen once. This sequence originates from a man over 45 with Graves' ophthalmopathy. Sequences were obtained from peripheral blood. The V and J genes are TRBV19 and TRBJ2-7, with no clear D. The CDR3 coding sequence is TGTGCCAGTAGTATAGCCATGGCCTACGAGCAGTACTTC. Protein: CASSIAMAYEQYF. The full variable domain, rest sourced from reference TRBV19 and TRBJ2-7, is DGGITQSPKYLFRKEGQNVTLSCEQNLNHDAMYWYRQDPGQGLRLIYYSQIVNDFQKGDIAEGYSVSREKKESFPLTVTSAQKNPTAFYLCASSIAMAYEQYFGPGTRLTVT.